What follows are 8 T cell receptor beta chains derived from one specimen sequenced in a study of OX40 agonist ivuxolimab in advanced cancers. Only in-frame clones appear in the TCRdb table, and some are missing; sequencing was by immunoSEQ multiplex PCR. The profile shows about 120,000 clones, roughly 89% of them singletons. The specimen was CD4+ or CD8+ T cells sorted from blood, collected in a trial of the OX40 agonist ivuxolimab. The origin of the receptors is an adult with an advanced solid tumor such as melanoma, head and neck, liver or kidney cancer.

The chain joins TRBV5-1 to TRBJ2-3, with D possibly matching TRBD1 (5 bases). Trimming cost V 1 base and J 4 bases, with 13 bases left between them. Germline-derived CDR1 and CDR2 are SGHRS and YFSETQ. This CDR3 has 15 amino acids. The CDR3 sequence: CASSLSAGIADTQYF. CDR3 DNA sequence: TGCGCCAGCAGCTTGTCGGCAGGGATTGCAGATACGCAGTATTTT.

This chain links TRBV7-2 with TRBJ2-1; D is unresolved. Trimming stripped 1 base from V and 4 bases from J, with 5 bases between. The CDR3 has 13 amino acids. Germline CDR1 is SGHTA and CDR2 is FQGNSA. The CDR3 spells CASSLDRYNEQFF. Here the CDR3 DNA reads TGTGCCAGCAGCTTAGACAGATACAATGAGCAGTTCTTC. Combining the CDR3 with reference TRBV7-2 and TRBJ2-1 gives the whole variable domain GAGVSQSPSNKVTEKGKDVELRCDPISGHTALYWYRQSLGQGLEFLIYFQGNSAPDKSGLPSDRFSAERTGGSVSTLTIQRTQQEDSAVYLCASSLDRYNEQFFGPGTRLTVL.

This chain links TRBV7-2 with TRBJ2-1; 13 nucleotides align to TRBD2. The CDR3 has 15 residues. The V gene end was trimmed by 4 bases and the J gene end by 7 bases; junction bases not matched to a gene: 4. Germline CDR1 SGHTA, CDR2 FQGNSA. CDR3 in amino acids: CASSSRLAGGNEQFF. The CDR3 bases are TGTGCCAGCAGCTCCCGACTAGCGGGGGGAAATGAGCAGTTCTTC.

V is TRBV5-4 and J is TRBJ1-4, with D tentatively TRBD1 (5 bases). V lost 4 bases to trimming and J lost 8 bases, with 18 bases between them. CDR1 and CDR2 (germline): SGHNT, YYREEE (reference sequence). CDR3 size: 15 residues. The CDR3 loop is CASSRESPGTEKLFF. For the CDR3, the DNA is TGTGCCAGCAGCAGGGAATCTCCGGGGACGGAAAAACTGTTTTTT.

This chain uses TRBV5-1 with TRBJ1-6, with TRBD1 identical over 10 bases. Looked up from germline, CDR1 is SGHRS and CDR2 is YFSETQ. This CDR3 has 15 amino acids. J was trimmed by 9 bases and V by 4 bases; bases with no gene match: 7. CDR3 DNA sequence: TGCGCCAGCAGCCGACCGGGACAGGGGCCTTCACCCCTCCACTTT. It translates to CASSRPGQGPSPLHF.

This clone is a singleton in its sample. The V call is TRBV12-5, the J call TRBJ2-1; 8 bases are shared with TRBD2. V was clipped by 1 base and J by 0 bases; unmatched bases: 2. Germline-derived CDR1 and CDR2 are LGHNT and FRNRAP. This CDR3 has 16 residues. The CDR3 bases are TGTGCTAGTGGTTTGGGAAGCGGGAGCTCCTACAATGAGCAGTTCTTC. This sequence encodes CASGLGSGSSYNEQFF.

Here the CDR3 reads CASSKQGLPNYGYTF. The CDR3 nucleotides are TGTGCCAGCAGTAAACAGGGCCTTCCTAACTATGGCTACACCTTC. This chain uses TRBV2 with TRBJ1-2, with D perhaps TRBD1 (6 bases). Germline CDR1 SNHLY, CDR2 FYNNEI. V was pared by 5 bases and J by 0 bases, with 13 bases between. The CDR3 extends over 15 amino acids.

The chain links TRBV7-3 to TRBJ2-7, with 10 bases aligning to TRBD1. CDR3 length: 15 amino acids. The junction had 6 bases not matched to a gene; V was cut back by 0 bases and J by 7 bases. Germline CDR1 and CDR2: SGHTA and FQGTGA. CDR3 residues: CASSLTGDRGGEQYF. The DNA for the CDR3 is TGTGCCAGCAGCTTAACGGGGGACAGGGGTGGTGAGCAGTACTTC. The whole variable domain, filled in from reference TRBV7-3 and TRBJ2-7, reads GAGVSQTPSNKVTEKGKYVELRCDPISGHTALYWYRQSLGQGPEFLIYFQGTGAADDSGLPNDRFFAVRPEGSVSTLKIQRTERGDSAVYLCASSLTGDRGGEQYFGPGTRLTVT.